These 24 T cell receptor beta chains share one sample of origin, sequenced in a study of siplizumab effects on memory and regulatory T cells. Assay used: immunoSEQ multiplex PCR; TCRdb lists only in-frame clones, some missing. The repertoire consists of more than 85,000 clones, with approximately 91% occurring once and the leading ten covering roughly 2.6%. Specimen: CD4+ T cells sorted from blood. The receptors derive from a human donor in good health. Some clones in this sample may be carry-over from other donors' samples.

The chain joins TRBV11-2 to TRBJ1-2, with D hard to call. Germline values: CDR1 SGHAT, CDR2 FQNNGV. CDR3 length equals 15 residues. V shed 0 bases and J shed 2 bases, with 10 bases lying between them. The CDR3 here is CASSLDLYDNYGYTF. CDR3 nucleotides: TGTGCCAGCAGCTTAGATCTTTACGACAACTATGGCTACACCTTC. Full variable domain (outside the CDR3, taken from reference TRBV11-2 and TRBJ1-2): EAGVAQSPRYKIIEKRQSVAFWCNPISGHATLYWYQQILGQGPKLLIQFQNNGVVDDSQLPKDRFSAERLKGVDSTLKIQPAKLEDSAVYLCASSLDLYDNYGYTFGSGTRLTVV.

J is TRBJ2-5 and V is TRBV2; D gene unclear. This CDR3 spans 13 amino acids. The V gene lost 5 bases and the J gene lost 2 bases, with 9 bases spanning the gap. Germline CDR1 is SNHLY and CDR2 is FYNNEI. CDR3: CASSTRRQETQYF. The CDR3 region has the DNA TGTGCCAGCAGTACACGGAGACAAGAGACCCAGTACTTC.

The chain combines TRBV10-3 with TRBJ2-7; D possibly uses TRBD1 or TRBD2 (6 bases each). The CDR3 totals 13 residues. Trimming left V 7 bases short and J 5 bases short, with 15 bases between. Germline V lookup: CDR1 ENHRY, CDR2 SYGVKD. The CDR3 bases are TGTGCCATCAAGGGGGAGGTGTACGACGAGCAGTACTTC. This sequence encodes CAIKGEVYDEQYF.

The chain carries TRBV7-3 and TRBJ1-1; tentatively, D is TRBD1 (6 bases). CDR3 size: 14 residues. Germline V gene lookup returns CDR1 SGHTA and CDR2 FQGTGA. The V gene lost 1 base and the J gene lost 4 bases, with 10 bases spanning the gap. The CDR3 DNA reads TGTGCCAGCAGCTTAATGCCACAGGGCACTGAAGCTTTCTTT. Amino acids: CASSLMPQGTEAFF.

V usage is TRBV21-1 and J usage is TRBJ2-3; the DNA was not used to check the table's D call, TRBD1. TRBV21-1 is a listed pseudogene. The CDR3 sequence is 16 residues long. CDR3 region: CASSPWTGRGTDTQYF. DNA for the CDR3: TGTGCCAGCAGCCCCTGGACAGGTCGGGGCACAGATACGCAGTATTTT.

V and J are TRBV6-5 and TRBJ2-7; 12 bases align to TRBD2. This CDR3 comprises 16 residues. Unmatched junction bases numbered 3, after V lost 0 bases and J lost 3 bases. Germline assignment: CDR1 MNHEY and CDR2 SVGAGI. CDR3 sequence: CASSYSGLAGVYEQYF. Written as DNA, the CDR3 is TGTGCCAGCAGTTACTCGGGACTAGCGGGTGTCTACGAGCAGTACTTC.

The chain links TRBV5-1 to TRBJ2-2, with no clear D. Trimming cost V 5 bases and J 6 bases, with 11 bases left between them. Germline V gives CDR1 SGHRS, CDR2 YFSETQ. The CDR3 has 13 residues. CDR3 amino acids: CASSGQVAGELFF. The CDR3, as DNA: TGCGCCAGCAGTGGGCAGGTAGCCGGGGAGCTGTTTTTT.

The CDR3 DNA reads TGTGCCAGCTCAGGATATTACAGGGTCAGCTACGAGCAGTACTTC. It specifies CASSGYYRVSYEQYF. The chain uses TRBV18 and TRBJ2-7; D is perhaps TRBD1 (6 bases). This CDR3 contains 15 residues. The germline V gene has CDR1 KGHSH and CDR2 LQKENI. Trimming cost V 5 bases and J 3 bases, with 17 bases left between them.

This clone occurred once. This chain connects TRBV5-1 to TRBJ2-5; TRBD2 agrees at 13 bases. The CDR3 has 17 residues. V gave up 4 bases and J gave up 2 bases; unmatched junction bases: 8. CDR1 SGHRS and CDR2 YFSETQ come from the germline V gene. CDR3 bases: TGCGCCAGCAGCATGGGACTAGCGGGATATAAACAAGAGACCCAGTACTTC. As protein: CASSMGLAGYKQETQYF.

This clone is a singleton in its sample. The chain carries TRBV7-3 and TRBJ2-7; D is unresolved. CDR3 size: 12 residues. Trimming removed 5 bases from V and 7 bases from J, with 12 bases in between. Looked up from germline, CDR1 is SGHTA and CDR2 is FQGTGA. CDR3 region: CASSPQLGEQYF. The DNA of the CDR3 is TGTGCCAGCAGCCCCCAGTTAGGAGAGCAGTACTTC.

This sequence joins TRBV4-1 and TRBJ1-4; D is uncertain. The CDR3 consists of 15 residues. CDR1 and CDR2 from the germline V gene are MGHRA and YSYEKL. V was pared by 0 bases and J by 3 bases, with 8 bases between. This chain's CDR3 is CASSQDGVANEKLFF. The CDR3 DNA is TGCGCCAGCAGCCAAGACGGGGTGGCTAATGAAAAACTGTTTTTT.

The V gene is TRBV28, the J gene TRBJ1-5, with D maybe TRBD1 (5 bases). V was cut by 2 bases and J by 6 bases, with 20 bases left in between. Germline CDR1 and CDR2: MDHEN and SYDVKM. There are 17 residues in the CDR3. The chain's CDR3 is CASSLALSGKVGQPQHF. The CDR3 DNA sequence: TGTGCCAGCAGTTTAGCGTTGTCAGGGAAGGTTGGTCAGCCCCAGCATTTT.

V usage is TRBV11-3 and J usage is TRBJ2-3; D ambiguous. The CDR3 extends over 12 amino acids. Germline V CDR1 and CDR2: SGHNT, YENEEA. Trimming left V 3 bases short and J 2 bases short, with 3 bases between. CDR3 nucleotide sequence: TGTGCCAGCAGCTTTTACACAGATACGCAGTATTTT. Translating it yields CASSFYTDTQYF.

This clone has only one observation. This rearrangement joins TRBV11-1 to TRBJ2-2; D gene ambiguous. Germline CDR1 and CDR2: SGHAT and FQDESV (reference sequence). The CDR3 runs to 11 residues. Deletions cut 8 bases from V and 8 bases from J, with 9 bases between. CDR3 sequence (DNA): TGTGCCAGCGGCCGTGGGGGGGAGCTGTTTTTT. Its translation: CASGRGGELFF.

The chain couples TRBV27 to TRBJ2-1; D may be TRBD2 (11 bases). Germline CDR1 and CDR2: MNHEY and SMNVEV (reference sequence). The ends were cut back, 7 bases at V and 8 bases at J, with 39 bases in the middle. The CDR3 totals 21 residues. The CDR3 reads CASTLYVGDRGSSGRSYEQFF. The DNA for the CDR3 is TGTGCCAGCACCCTATATGTTGGGGACAGGGGTTCTAGCGGGAGGTCGTATGAGCAGTTCTTC.

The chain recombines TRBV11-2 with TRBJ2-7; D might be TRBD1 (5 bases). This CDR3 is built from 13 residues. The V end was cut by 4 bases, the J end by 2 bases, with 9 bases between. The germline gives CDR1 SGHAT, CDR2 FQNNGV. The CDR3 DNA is TGTGCCAGCAGCTCAACAGGCCCCTACGAGCAGTACTTC. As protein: CASSSTGPYEQYF.

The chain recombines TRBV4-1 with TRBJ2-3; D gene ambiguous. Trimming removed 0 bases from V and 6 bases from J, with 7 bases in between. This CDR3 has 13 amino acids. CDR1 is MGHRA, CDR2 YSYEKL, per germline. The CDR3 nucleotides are TGCGCCAGCAGCCAAGAATACGGTGATACGCAGTATTTT. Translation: CASSQEYGDTQYF.

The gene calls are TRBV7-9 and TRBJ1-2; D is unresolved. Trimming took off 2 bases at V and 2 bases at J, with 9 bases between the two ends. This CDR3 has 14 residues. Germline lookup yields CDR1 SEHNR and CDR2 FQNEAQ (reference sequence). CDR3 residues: CASSLMAVNYGYTF. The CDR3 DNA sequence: TGTGCCAGCAGCTTAATGGCGGTAAACTATGGCTACACCTTC.

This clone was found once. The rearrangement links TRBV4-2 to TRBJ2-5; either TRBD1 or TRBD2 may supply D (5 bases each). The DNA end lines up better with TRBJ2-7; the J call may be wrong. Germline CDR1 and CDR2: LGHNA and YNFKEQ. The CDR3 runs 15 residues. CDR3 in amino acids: CASSQDGGAPYEQYF. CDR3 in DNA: TGTGCCAGCAGCCAAGATGGGGGAGCCCCCTACGAGCAGTACTTC.

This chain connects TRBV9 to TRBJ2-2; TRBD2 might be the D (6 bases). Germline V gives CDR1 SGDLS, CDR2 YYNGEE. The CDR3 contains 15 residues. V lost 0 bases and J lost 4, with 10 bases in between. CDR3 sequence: CASSVGAEGTGELFF. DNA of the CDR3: TGTGCCAGCAGCGTAGGAGCGGAGGGCACCGGGGAGCTGTTTTTT. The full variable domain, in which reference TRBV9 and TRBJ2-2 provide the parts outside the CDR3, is DSGVTQTPKHLITATGQRVTLRCSPRSGDLSVYWYQQSLDQGLQFLIQYYNGEERAKGNILERFSAQQFPDLHSELNLSSLELGDSALYFCASSVGAEGTGELFFGEGSRLTVL.

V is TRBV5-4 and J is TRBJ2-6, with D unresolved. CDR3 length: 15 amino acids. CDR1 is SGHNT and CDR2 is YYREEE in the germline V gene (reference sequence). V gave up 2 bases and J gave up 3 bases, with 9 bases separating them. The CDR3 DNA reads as TGTGCCAGCAGCTTTAAGGGTGGTGGGGCCAACGTCCTGACTTTC. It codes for CASSFKGGGANVLTF.

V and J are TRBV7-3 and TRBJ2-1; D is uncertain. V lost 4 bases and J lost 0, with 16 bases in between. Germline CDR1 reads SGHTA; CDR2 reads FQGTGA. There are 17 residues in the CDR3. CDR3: CASSSHSIAGSYNEQFF. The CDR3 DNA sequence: TGTGCCAGCAGCTCCCATTCCATAGCTGGCTCCTACAATGAGCAGTTCTTC.

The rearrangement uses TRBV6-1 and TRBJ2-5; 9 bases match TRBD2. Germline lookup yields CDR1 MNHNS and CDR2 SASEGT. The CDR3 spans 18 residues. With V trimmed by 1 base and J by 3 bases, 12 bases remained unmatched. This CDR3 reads CASSEVWSASGVKETQYF. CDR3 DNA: TGTGCCAGCAGTGAAGTATGGTCGGCTAGCGGGGTTAAAGAGACCCAGTACTTC.

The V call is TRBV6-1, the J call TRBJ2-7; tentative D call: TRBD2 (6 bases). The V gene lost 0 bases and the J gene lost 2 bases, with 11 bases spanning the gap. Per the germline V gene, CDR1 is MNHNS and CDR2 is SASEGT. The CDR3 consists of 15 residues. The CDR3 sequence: CASSEAIWGAYEQYF. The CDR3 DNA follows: TGTGCCAGCAGTGAAGCGATCTGGGGGGCCTACGAGCAGTACTTC.